One and the same sample provided the 3 T cell receptor beta chains below, sequenced in a study of cytomegalovirus exposure and HLA in healthy donors. TCRdb's copy holds only in-frame clones and misses some; the assay was immunoSEQ multiplex PCR. In the table there are 110,000 to 150,000 clones, roughly 90% of which are singletons. The source material was PBMCs. The receptors were gathered from a man aged 18 to 29 in good health and CMV-seronegative.

CDR3 sequence reads: CASSWGHRSYNEQFF. The CDR3 region has the DNA TGTGCCAGCAGCTGGGGACACCGCTCCTACAATGAGCAGTTCTTC. The chain is built from TRBV5-4 and TRBJ2-1; a possible D gene is TRBD1 (6 bases). Trimming removed 3 bases from V and 0 bases from J, with 10 bases in between. The CDR3 length is 15 residues. Germline CDR1 is SGHNT and CDR2 is YYREEE (reference sequence).

The rearrangement joins TRBV4-1 to TRBJ1-2, with D uncertain. V lost 3 bases, J lost 7 bases, and 12 bases lay in between. The CDR3 spans 13 residues. CDR1 is MGHRA and CDR2 is YSYEKL in the germline V gene. Written as DNA, the CDR3 is TGCGCCAGCAGCCACTTCGGTAAGCTTGGCTACACCTTC. Translation: CASSHFGKLGYTF.

In its sample, this clone was seen a few times. The V call is TRBV4-1, the J call TRBJ2-1, with TRBD1 matching over 11 bases. Germline CDR1 MGHRA, CDR2 YSYEKL. The CDR3 consists of 15 residues. V lost 4 bases to trimming and J lost 6 bases; unmatched junction nucleotides: 5. This chain's CDR3 is CASSLGQGASNEQFF. The CDR3, as DNA: TGCGCCAGCAGCCTTGGACAGGGGGCGAGCAATGAGCAGTTCTTC.